This T cell receptor (beta chain) derives from a study of cytomegalovirus exposure and HLA in healthy donors. Study-level findings and limits: There were about 160 TCR beta chains listed as cytomegalovirus-associated. A later analysis found that most CMV-associated TCR beta chains appeared HLA-restricted. TCR beta V- and J-gene trimming, according to a later analysis, was linked to a missense DCLRE1C variant.

Comment on this clone: Its target is not known.

It was with 60 Vbeta and 13 Jbeta primers that the PCR ran. Only in-frame clones appear in the TCRdb table, and some are missing; sequencing was by immunoSEQ multiplex PCR. This sample has tens of thousands of clones, with around 84% found just once. From germline, CDR1 is MNHNY and CDR2 SVGAGI (reference sequence). The CDR3 length is 15 residues. The ends lost 7 bases at V and 8 bases at J; junction bases unmatched: 11. The chain is built from TRBV6-6 and TRBJ1-4; 9 bases match TRBD1. Input material: PBMCs. This TCR derives from a male donor in good health and CMV-seronegative. CDR3 in amino acids: CASTDRTGGREKLFF. CDR3 nucleotides: TGTGCCAGCACCGATCGAACAGGGGGCAGGGAAAAACTGTTTTTT.